A single sample is the source of the 21 T cell receptor beta chains below, sequenced in a study of T-cell memory formation after mild COVID-19. TCRdb re-derived calls from the 5' RACE reads in MiXCR, one entry per CDR3 protein. This table has tens of thousands of distinct CDR3 sequences, around 13% appearing once. Specimen: PBMCs or a T cell subset sorted from them (not recorded which). The receptors stem from an adult woman who had mild COVID-19 (a few samples of this study predate the infection). Cell type and time point are not known.

This clonotype was picked up many times. This chain links TRBV29-1 with TRBJ2-7; TRBD1 matches 7 bases. The CDR3 extends over 13 amino acids. The germline gives CDR1 SQVTM, CDR2 ANQGSEA. The V and J ends lost 2 bases and 2 bases, in that order; junction bases with no gene match: 3. The CDR3, as DNA: TGCAGCGTTGAATTCCAGGGGGCCTACGAGCAGTACTTC. Translating gives CSVEFQGAYEQYF.

The chain recombines TRBV4-2 with TRBJ2-1; TRBD2 matches 11 bases. Germline CDR1 and CDR2: LGHNA and YNFKEQ. V gave up 0 bases and J gave up 8 bases; unmatched junction bases: 9. This CDR3 contains 17 residues. For the CDR3, the DNA is TGTGCCAGCAGCCAAGATCGGGTAGCGGGGGGGCCTGATGAGCAGTTCTTC. Protein: CASSQDRVAGGPDEQFF.

This clonotype was seen more than once but under ten times. The gene calls are TRBV9 and TRBJ2-5; 7 bases agree with TRBD1. V lost 3 bases to trimming and J lost 0 bases; unmatched junction nucleotides: 8. There are 16 residues in the CDR3. Germline V gene lookup returns CDR1 SGDLS and CDR2 YYNGEE. This CDR3 is CASSEGAVRYQETQYF. In DNA, the CDR3 is TGTGCCAGCAGCGAGGGGGCTGTGCGGTACCAAGAGACCCAGTACTTC. Full variable domain (outside the CDR3, taken from reference TRBV9 and TRBJ2-5): DSGVTQTPKHLITATGQRVTLRCSPRSGDLSVYWYQQSLDQGLQFLIQYYNGEERAKGNILERFSAQQFPDLHSELNLSSLELGDSALYFCASSEGAVRYQETQYFGPGTRLLVL.

The rearrangement joins TRBV4-2 to TRBJ2-7; 10 positions agree with TRBD2. CDR1 is LGHNA, CDR2 YNFKEQ, per germline. The CDR3 runs 17 residues. Trimming cost V 3 bases and J 1 base; bases outside gene matches: 9. The CDR3 is CASSQGTGLAVSYEQYF. In DNA form, the CDR3 reads TGTGCCAGCAGCCAGGGAACTGGACTAGCGGTATCCTACGAGCAGTACTTC.

The V gene is TRBV11-2, the J gene TRBJ2-7, with 8 bases fitting TRBD2. V was clipped by 1 base and J by 3 bases; unmatched bases: 8. This CDR3 is 16 amino acids long. Germline assignment: CDR1 SGHAT and CDR2 FQNNGV. CDR3: CASSLVTSGPNYEQYF. The CDR3 coding sequence is TGTGCCAGCAGCTTAGTTACTAGCGGACCCAACTACGAGCAGTACTTC.

This clonotype was counted between two and nine times. The chain recombines TRBV7-9 with TRBJ2-2; no definite D call. The length of the CDR3 is 14 residues. Per germline, CDR1 SEHNR and CDR2 FQNEAQ (reference sequence). V was pared by 5 bases and J by 1 base, with 8 bases between. The CDR3 sequence: CASSMPGNTGELFF. The CDR3 DNA sequence: TGTGCCAGCAGCATGCCCGGGAACACCGGGGAGCTGTTTTTT.

The V call is TRBV5-5, the J call TRBJ2-2; D possibly corresponds to TRBD1 (5 bases). This CDR3 has 16 residues. Germline values: CDR1 SGHKS, CDR2 YYEKEE (reference sequence). Trimming shortened V by 0 bases and J by 3 bases, and 12 bases separated the two germline ends. This chain's CDR3 is CASSLAHDRYTGELFF. The CDR3 DNA is TGTGCCAGCAGCTTGGCCCACGACAGATACACCGGGGAGCTGTTTTTT.

This clonotype was recorded a few times. The V and J genes are TRBV6-5 and TRBJ2-7, with D possibly matching TRBD1 (6 bases). Looked up from germline, CDR1 is MNHEY and CDR2 is SVGAGI. This CDR3 contains 16 residues. V shed 4 bases and J shed 7 bases, with 23 bases lying between them. The CDR3 is CASSWRPGVLTREQYF. The CDR3 bases are TGTGCCAGCAGTTGGCGCCCAGGGGTACTTACGAGGGAGCAGTACTTC.

This clonotype is labeled medium-sized. The chain's CDR3 is CASSRGQGNTEAFF. The CDR3 DNA reads TGTGCCAGCAGCCGAGGACAGGGGAACACTGAAGCTTTCTTT. This chain uses TRBV7-8 with TRBJ1-1; 8 bases are shared with TRBD1. The CDR3 has 14 amino acids. CDR1 is SGHVS, CDR2 FQNEAQ, per germline. The V segment lost 5 bases and the J segment 1 base; nucleotides outside the gene matches: 3.

This clonotype was observed a few times. The chain has TRBV7-6 and TRBJ2-1; TRBD2 agrees at 8 bases. This CDR3 has 14 amino acids. After removal of 7 bases from V and 6 bases from J, the junction contained 8 bases not matched to a gene. Germline V gene sequence: CDR1 SGHVS, CDR2 FNYEAQ. The DNA for the CDR3 is TGTGCCAGCACCACAATTGGACTAGCCAATGAGCAGTTCTTC. The encoded protein is CASTTIGLANEQFF.

The chain links TRBV5-6 to TRBJ1-2, with D uncertain. From germline, CDR1 is SGHDT and CDR2 YYEEEE. V lost 3 bases, J lost 11 bases, and 17 bases lay in between. This CDR3 comprises 13 residues. DNA of the CDR3: TGTGCCAGCAGCTGGACCGTGTCAGGCTATTACACCTTC. This translates into CASSWTVSGYYTF.

This clonotype was observed a handful of times. The rearrangement joins TRBV20-1 to TRBJ2-5; the match to TRBD2 covers 12 bases. CDR3 size: 17 residues. Trimming cost V 0 bases and J 4 bases; bases outside gene matches: 9. The germline V gene has CDR1 DFQATT and CDR2 SNEGSKA (reference sequence). This CDR3 is CSARDRLAGDLPETQYF. CDR3 nucleotides: TGCAGTGCTAGAGATCGACTAGCGGGAGATCTCCCAGAGACCCAGTACTTC.

The chain couples TRBV7-6 to TRBJ1-1; TRBD1 is a possible D gene (5 bases). V was pared by 5 bases and J by 4 bases, with 14 bases between. The CDR3 spans 14 residues. Germline V gene lookup returns CDR1 SGHVS and CDR2 FNYEAQ. CDR3 protein: CASSPRGFGTEAFF. CDR3 coding DNA: TGTGCCAGCAGCCCCCGGGGGTTCGGCACTGAAGCTTTCTTT.

This clonotype was observed a handful of times. The J gene is TRBJ2-1, the V gene TRBV4-1, with D possibly being TRBD2 (5 bases). Germline lookup yields CDR1 MGHRA and CDR2 YSYEKL. This CDR3 comprises 16 residues. V lost 4 bases and J 0 bases, leaving 13 bases between the germline ends. CDR3 protein: CASSRRTASSYNEQFF. CDR3 nucleotide sequence: TGCGCCAGCAGCCGGAGGACGGCGAGCTCCTACAATGAGCAGTTCTTC.

The chain uses TRBV7-2 and TRBJ2-2; D remains unclear. The CDR3 extends over 15 amino acids. The V and J ends lost 0 bases and 6 bases respectively, with 11 bases between them. Per germline, CDR1 SGHTA and CDR2 FQGNSA. The CDR3 protein is CASSLAHGGSGELFF. The CDR3, as DNA: TGTGCCAGCAGCTTAGCGCACGGTGGGTCCGGGGAGCTGTTTTTT. The whole variable domain, filled in from reference TRBV7-2 and TRBJ2-2, reads GAGVSQSPSNKVTEKGKDVELRCDPISGHTALYWYRQSLGQGLEFLIYFQGNSAPDKSGLPSDRFSAERTGGSVSTLTIQRTQQEDSAVYLCASSLAHGGSGELFFGEGSRLTVL.

The chain joins TRBV4-1 to TRBJ2-7; 7 nucleotides match TRBD2. This CDR3 has 16 amino acids. Germline V lookup: CDR1 MGHRA, CDR2 YSYEKL. The V gene end was trimmed by 0 bases and the J gene end by 6 bases; junction bases not matched to a gene: 11. In DNA, the CDR3 is TGCGCCAGCAGCCAAGATCTCGAGCAGGGAGGGTCCGAGCAGTACTTC. It is translated as CASSQDLEQGGSEQYF.

The rearrangement links TRBV15 to TRBJ2-7; no clear D gene. CDR3 length: 15 amino acids. CDR1 and CDR2 from the germline V gene are LNHNV and YYDKDF (reference sequence). Trimming pared 3 bases from V and 0 bases from J, leaving 12 bases between. In DNA form, the CDR3 reads TGTGCCACCAGCAGCTGGACCGCTAGCTCCTACGAGCAGTACTTC. Residues: CATSSWTASSYEQYF.

The gene calls are TRBV10-3 and TRBJ2-2; D is unresolved. Trimming cost V 8 bases and J 1 base, with 11 bases left between them. There are 14 residues in the CDR3. In germline, CDR1 is ENHRY, CDR2 SYGVKD. CDR3 nucleotides: TGTGCCATCGGTGGGCATAAGAACACCGGGGAGCTGTTTTTT. Translation: CAIGGHKNTGELFF.

The V call is TRBV9, the J call TRBJ2-1; D is perhaps TRBD2 (5 bases). CDR1 and CDR2 from the germline V gene are SGDLS and YYNGEE. The CDR3 is made up of 16 amino acids. Trimming removed 0 bases at V and 3 bases at J, with 13 bases between. The CDR3 sequence: CASSVGVGGLYNEQFF. CDR3 coding DNA: TGTGCCAGCAGCGTAGGAGTTGGCGGGCTCTACAATGAGCAGTTCTTC. The full variable domain, with the rest looked up from reference TRBV9 and TRBJ2-1, is DSGVTQTPKHLITATGQRVTLRCSPRSGDLSVYWYQQSLDQGLQFLIQYYNGEERAKGNILERFSAQQFPDLHSELNLSSLELGDSALYFCASSVGVGGLYNEQFFGPGTRLTVL.

V gene TRBV4-1 combines with J gene TRBJ1-2; 12 nucleotides line up with TRBD1. Germline V gene lookup returns CDR1 MGHRA and CDR2 YSYEKL. CDR3 length: 15 amino acids. The junction had 6 bases not matched to a gene; V was cut back by 5 bases and J by 5 bases. In DNA form, the CDR3 reads TGCGCCAGCAGCGAGGGACAGGGGGCGTTATATGGCTACACCTTC. Residues: CASSEGQGALYGYTF.

This clonotype has only a few counts. The rearrangement joins TRBV19 to TRBJ2-1, with D possibly TRBD1 on 5 matching bases. The CDR3 is made up of 13 amino acids. Germline V gene lookup returns CDR1 LNHDA and CDR2 SQIVND (reference sequence). The ends were cut back, 10 bases at V and 7 bases at J, with 17 bases in the middle. The CDR3 bases are TGTGCCACCACCCAGGGCCGTTTAAATGAGCAGTTCTTC. The encoded protein is CATTQGRLNEQFF.